This entry lists 2 T cell receptor beta chains sequenced from one sample in a study of T cell responses to AZD1222 COVID-19 vaccine. The protocol was immunoSEQ multiplex PCR, while the TCRdb copy is restricted to in-frame clones and leaves out a portion. This sample has more than 150,000 clones, with about 92% found just once. Sequences were derived from peripheral blood, sampled 28 days after the second AZD1222 dose. The receptors derive from an adult who received the AZD1222 COVID-19 vaccine.

The V gene is TRBV15, the J gene TRBJ1-1; no reliable D call. The CDR3 is 14 residues long. Germline lookup yields CDR1 LNHNV and CDR2 YYDKDF (reference sequence). The ends were cut back, 0 bases at V and 1 base at J, with 6 bases in the middle. This chain's CDR3 is CATSRDLTNTEAFF. The CDR3 nucleotides read TGTGCCACCAGCAGAGACCTTACGAACACTGAAGCTTTCTTT.

V usage is TRBV7-9 and J usage is TRBJ1-2; 7 nucleotides line up with TRBD1. There are 14 residues in the CDR3. Germline assignment: CDR1 SEHNR and CDR2 FQNEAQ (reference sequence). J lost 3 bases, V lost 3 bases, and 4 bases had no gene match. CDR3 nucleotide sequence: TGTGCCAGCAGCTTCTACCAGGGGGACTATGGCTACACCTTC. Encoded protein: CASSFYQGDYGYTF.